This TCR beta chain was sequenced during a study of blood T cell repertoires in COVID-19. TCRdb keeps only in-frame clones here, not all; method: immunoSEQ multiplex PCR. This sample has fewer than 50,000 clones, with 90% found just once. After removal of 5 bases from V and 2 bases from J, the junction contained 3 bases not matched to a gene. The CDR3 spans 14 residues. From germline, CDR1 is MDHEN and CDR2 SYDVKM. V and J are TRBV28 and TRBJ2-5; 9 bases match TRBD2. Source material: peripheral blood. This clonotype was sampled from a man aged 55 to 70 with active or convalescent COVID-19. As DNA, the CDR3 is TGTGCCAGCAGTAGCGGGAGGTGGCAAGAGACCCAGTACTTC. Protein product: CASSSGRWQETQYF.